Listed here are 18 T cell receptor beta chains from one sample, sequenced in a study of T-cell memory formation after mild COVID-19. One entry per CDR3 protein results from TCRdb running MiXCR on the 5' RACE reads. Of under 70,000 distinct CDR3 sequences listed, 9.3% are singletons. Sample: PBMCs or a T cell subset sorted from them (not recorded which). The receptors shown here come from a man aged 18 to 30 who had mild COVID-19 (a few samples of this study predate the infection). Cell type and time point are not known.

The sample holds many counts of this clonotype. This sequence joins TRBV20-1 and TRBJ2-7; 7 bases fit TRBD2. The V gene end was trimmed by 3 bases and the J gene end by 1 base; junction bases not matched to a gene: 12. From germline, CDR1 is DFQATT and CDR2 SNEGSKA (reference sequence). The CDR3 runs 16 residues. CDR3 in amino acids: CSASEKRSGVSYEQYF. Here the CDR3 DNA reads TGCAGTGCTAGCGAGAAGAGAAGCGGGGTGTCCTACGAGCAGTACTTC.

Many counts were recorded for this clonotype. At one end the junction does not follow the germline gene, possibly because of a read error. This chain uses TRBV29-1 with TRBJ1-1; D remains unclear. Per germline, CDR1 SQVTM and CDR2 ANQGSEA. CDR3 length: 11 residues. The CDR3 bases are TGCAGCGCCGTTGGGAACTCTGAAGCTTTCTTT. Translating gives CSAVGNSEAFF.

This clonotype was detected only a few times. This chain connects TRBV27 to TRBJ2-1; 8 nucleotides line up with TRBD1. V shed 5 bases and J 0 bases; nucleotides not matched to a gene: 6. The CDR3 is made up of 16 amino acids. Germline V gene sequence: CDR1 MNHEY, CDR2 SMNVEV (reference sequence). CDR3 sequence: CASSRDRSYSYNEQFF. The CDR3 bases are TGTGCCAGCAGTAGGGACAGGAGTTACTCCTACAATGAGCAGTTCTTC.

This rearrangement joins TRBV7-3 to TRBJ1-1, with D perhaps TRBD1 (5 bases). This CDR3 spans 14 amino acids. The germline CDR1 and CDR2 sequences are SGHTA and FQGTGA. V lost 5 bases and J lost 5, with 15 bases in between. The CDR3: CASSPCPKGTEAFF. In DNA form, the CDR3 reads TGTGCCAGCAGCCCCTGCCCAAAGGGGACTGAAGCTTTCTTT.

The gene calls are TRBV25-1 and TRBJ2-1; TRBD2 matches 8 bases. CDR1 MGHDK and CDR2 SYGVNS come from the germline V gene. V shed 5 bases and J 3 bases; nucleotides not matched to a gene: 3. The CDR3 sequence is 14 residues long. In DNA form, the CDR3 reads TGTGCCAGCAGTCGGCTAGCGGGCTACAATGAGCAGTTCTTC. This encodes CASSRLAGYNEQFF. The full variable domain, its missing parts supplied by reference TRBV25-1 and TRBJ2-1, is EADIYQTPRYLVIGTGKKITLECSQTMGHDKMYWYQQDPGMELHLIHYSYGVNSTEKGDLSSESTVSRIRTEHFPLTLESARPSHTSQYLCASSRLAGYNEQFFGPGTRLTVL.

This clonotype was counted at least ten times. V usage is TRBV6-5 and J usage is TRBJ2-4, with TRBD1 matching 10 bases. From germline, CDR1 is MNHEY and CDR2 SVGAGI. V was clipped by 5 bases and J by 0 bases; unmatched bases: 4. The CDR3 is 16 residues long. CDR3 DNA sequence: TGTGCCAGCAGTCAATGGACAGGGGGAGCCAAAAACATTCAGTACTTC. This codes for CASSQWTGGAKNIQYF.

J is TRBJ1-6 and V is TRBV27; possible D gene TRBD1, 5 bases. The CDR3 runs to 16 residues. The ends were cut back, 0 bases at V and 4 bases at J, with 10 bases in the middle. Germline-derived CDR1 and CDR2 are MNHEY and SMNVEV (reference sequence). CDR3 loop: CASSLSPGWYNSPLHF. The CDR3 nucleotides read TGTGCCAGCAGTTTATCCCCAGGGTGGTATAATTCACCCCTCCACTTT.

This clonotype came up many times. The V call is TRBV18, the J call TRBJ2-5, with 8 bases lining up with TRBD1. This CDR3 comprises 14 residues. J gave up 4 bases and V 2 bases, and 3 bases lay outside the gene matches. Germline values: CDR1 KGHSH, CDR2 LQKENI. The CDR3 DNA sequence: TGTGCCAGCTCACCAAGCAGGGGGCGAGAGACCCAGTACTTC. Protein sequence: CASSPSRGRETQYF.

This clonotype was recorded a few times. V and J are TRBV7-2 and TRBJ2-7; D uncertain. Germline lookup yields CDR1 SGHTA and CDR2 FQGNSA. V was trimmed by 2 bases and J by 7 bases, leaving 12 bases between them. The CDR3 extends over 13 amino acids. This CDR3 is CASSLMPGGEQYV. DNA for the CDR3: TGTGCCAGCAGCTTAATGCCAGGTGGGGAGCAGTACGTC.

This chain uses TRBV12-5 with TRBJ2-3, with TRBD2 identical over 11 bases. Per the germline V gene, CDR1 is LGHNT and CDR2 is FRNRAP. This CDR3 has 16 amino acids. Unmatched junction bases numbered 5, after V lost 4 bases and J lost 2 bases. DNA of the CDR3: TGTGCTAGTGGTTCCGGGACTAGCGGTCCCACAGATACGCAGTATTTT. It yields the protein CASGSGTSGPTDTQYF.

The chain employs TRBV12-3 or TRBV12-4 and TRBJ1-1; no clear D gene. V was clipped by 6 bases and J by 1 base, with 9 bases between them. The CDR3 consists of 13 residues. CDR3 sequence (DNA): TGTGCCAGCAGCCGGGGATCGAACACTGAAGCTTTCTTT. Translated, it gives CASSRGSNTEAFF.

This clonotype was seen a few times. The rearrangement joins TRBV30 to TRBJ2-3, with D possibly TRBD1 on 6 matching bases. V dropped 3 bases and J dropped 0 bases, with 10 bases sitting between them. CDR3 length equals 14 residues. Germline lookup yields CDR1 GTSNPN and CDR2 SVGIG (reference sequence). This chain's CDR3 is CAWRQGPSTDTQYF. The CDR3, as DNA: TGTGCCTGGAGACAGGGCCCTAGCACAGATACGCAGTATTTT.

The sample holds a few counts of this clonotype. This sequence joins TRBV5-1 and TRBJ2-5, with D tentatively TRBD1 (5 bases). The CDR3 is 15 amino acids. V lost 0 bases, J lost 5 bases, and 14 bases lay in between. Germline V gives CDR1 SGHRS, CDR2 YFSETQ. CDR3: CASSLDRPPRETQYF. The CDR3 nucleotides read TGCGCCAGCAGCTTGGACAGGCCCCCCAGGGAGACCCAGTACTTC.

J is TRBJ2-3 and V is TRBV5-6; 9 bases are shared with TRBD2. V was clipped by 7 bases and J by 5 bases; unmatched bases: 14. CDR3 length: 16 amino acids. The germline gives CDR1 SGHDT, CDR2 YYEEEE. The CDR3 nucleotides are TGTGCCAGCGCCCGAGTCGCGGGGGGGCCTGGAGATACGCAGTATTTT. As protein: CASARVAGGPGDTQYF.

This clonotype was picked up many times. V usage is TRBV6-5 and J usage is TRBJ2-3, with D possibly being TRBD2 (7 bases). Trimming left V 6 bases short and J 6 bases short, with 19 bases between. CDR1 and CDR2 (germline): MNHEY, SVGAGI. CDR3 length equals 15 residues. CDR3 in amino acids: CASRPRGVGGDTQYF. CDR3 nucleotides: TGTGCCAGCAGGCCCCGGGGGGTAGGGGGTGATACGCAGTATTTT.

The sample holds many counts of this clonotype. V is TRBV19 and J is TRBJ2-7; 8 bases match TRBD1. The CDR3 covers 14 residues. V lost 2 bases to trimming and J lost 6 bases; unmatched junction nucleotides: 6. CDR1 and CDR2 (germline): LNHDA, SQIVND (reference sequence). The CDR3 DNA follows: TGTGCCAGTAGTATAAGGCAGGGGGCGGTCGAGCAGTACTTC. Amino acid sequence: CASSIRQGAVEQYF.

The V and J genes are TRBV5-1 and TRBJ1-1; D remains unclear. The V end was cut by 2 bases, the J end by 7 bases, with 12 bases between. CDR3 length: 13 amino acids. The germline gives CDR1 SGHRS, CDR2 YFSETQ. CDR3 sequence: CASSFDGAIEAFF. CDR3 sequence (DNA): TGCGCCAGCAGCTTCGACGGCGCGATTGAAGCTTTCTTT.

The table lists this clonotype with a few counts. V usage is TRBV12-3 or TRBV12-4 and J usage is TRBJ1-1; 9 positions agree with TRBD1. The CDR3 sequence is 13 residues long. J gave up 4 bases and V 5 bases, and 2 bases lay outside the gene matches. The CDR3 nucleotides read TGTGCCAGCAGTATGGACAGGGGCACTGAAGCTTTCTTT. Translating gives CASSMDRGTEAFF.